This entry lists 5 T cell receptor beta chains sequenced from one sample in a study of graft-versus-host responses after intestinal transplantation. Repertoires were generated with immunoSEQ multiplex PCR, while TCRdb's copy carries only in-frame clones and drops some. The table records over 80,000 clones, 75% to 95% of them present only once. These receptors' targets are unknown. The sequencing here drew on unstimulated CD4+ T cells sorted from spleen or lymph node cells, taken before transplant. The receptors stem from a human donor who was the organ donor for an intestinal transplant.

The J gene is TRBJ2-6, the V gene TRBV7-2; maybe TRBD2 (5 bases). The CDR3 spans 15 residues. CDR1 is SGHTA, CDR2 FQGNSA, per germline. V was trimmed by 1 base and J by 1 base, leaving 5 bases between them. The CDR3 DNA follows: TGTGCCAGCAGCTTAGGAGGGTCTGGGGCCAACGTCCTGACTTTC. Translated: CASSLGGSGANVLTF. The whole variable domain, remainder taken from reference TRBV7-2 and TRBJ2-6, is GAGVSQSPSNKVTEKGKDVELRCDPISGHTALYWYRQSLGQGLEFLIYFQGNSAPDKSGLPSDRFSAERTGGSVSTLTIQRTQQEDSAVYLCASSLGGSGANVLTFGAGSRLTVL.

The CDR3 region is CASSTYSPSEAFF. In nucleotides, the CDR3 is TGTGCCAGCAGTACCTATAGTCCGTCTGAAGCTTTCTTT. The V and J genes are TRBV27 and TRBJ1-1; the D is unclear. The CDR3 is 13 amino acids. Germline CDR1 is MNHEY and CDR2 is SMNVEV (reference sequence). The V gene lost 5 bases and the J gene lost 6 bases, with 13 bases spanning the gap.

V is TRBV6-5 and J is TRBJ2-5; tentatively, D is TRBD2 (6 bases). Between the trimmed V and J ends, which lost 8 bases and 5 bases, there was a span of 15 bases. Germline V gene data show CDR1 as MNHEY and CDR2 as SVGAGI. The CDR3 covers 13 residues. CDR3 nucleotides: TGTGCCAGCCGATTTGGGGGGTCCGAGACCCAGTACTTC. Its translation is CASRFGGSETQYF.

This chain links TRBV7-9 with TRBJ2-7; D is undetermined. CDR1 and CDR2 (germline): SEHNR, FQNEAQ (reference sequence). The CDR3 loop spans 15 amino acids. The V and J ends lost 2 bases and 1 base respectively, with 12 bases between them. The CDR3 spells CASSLNRSPSYEQYF. The CDR3 nucleotides are TGTGCCAGCAGCTTAAATAGAAGTCCATCCTACGAGCAGTACTTC.

In this sample, this clone turned up a few times. The chain links TRBV7-2 to TRBJ1-5; D is unclear. CDR1 and CDR2 from the germline V gene are SGHTA and FQGNSA. This CDR3 contains 14 residues. Between the trimmed V and J ends, which lost 1 base and 5 bases, there was a span of 9 bases. The CDR3 region is CASSLDRTYQPQHF. CDR3 coding DNA: TGTGCCAGCAGCTTAGACCGGACTTATCAGCCCCAGCATTTT.